This T cell receptor beta chain was captured in a study of blood T cell repertoires in COVID-19 (dated by TCRdb to about 2020). In terms of the full investigation: Collaborator samples came from the United States, Italy and Spain and covered acute and convalescent phases of COVID-19. The material from the prospective study consisted of cDNA or gDNA derived from T cells, B-cell-depleted T cells, or PBMCs. Subjects who had been exposed to COVID-19, were actively infected with it, or had recovered from it provided the deeply sampled blood TCRbeta repertoires that made up the dataset. The repertoires were made available in a free public database intended to serve as a resource for research on the immune response to SARS-CoV-2. The samples were drawn from the first 160 participants of the ongoing ImmuneRACE study and from 1,254 subjects provided by 6 global collaborators. Nearly every sample came with metadata listing a de-identified subject ID, COVID-19 status, age in years and sex. Where available, HLA class I and class II types were obtained from metadata supplied by the sample provider rather than from assay-based typing.

Study-wide conclusions, independent of this receptor: How much clinical and demographic metadata was included differed by source and by participant, and the metadata was provided uncurated.

As for this clone: Its binding antigen is unknown. Base qualities are not at hand, and no much larger clone is one base apart.

TCRbeta CDR3 regions were amplified from genomic DNA using the immunoSEQ Assay, a bias-controlled multiplex PCR. The authors' analysis ran thus. The number of nucleated cells in each sample was estimated by amplification of reference gene primers within the assay. To quantify the absolute abundance of each unique TCRbeta CDR3 rearrangement, sequence reads were collapsed and filtered. Productive Simpson clonality was computed per sample as the square root of Simpson's diversity index over productive rearrangements. In its TCRdb copy, this immuneACCESS table keeps in-frame sequences only and misses some clones. Where compared with another copy, unresolved V genes explain less than half of these, and the others have no known cause. That table furnishes V, J and clone size, whereas the DNA furnished D and trimming. The sample profile shows 150,000 or so clones; 65% to 85% of them were found once. The ten largest clones add up to 10% to 15% of the sample.

Participants in the prospective study were enrolled through a virtual design, were aged roughly 18 to 100 years, and lived in roughly 26 United States geographic areas. To assign participants to cohorts, the prospective study relied on clinical history that participants themselves reported in a screening survey and a study questionnaire. For ImmuneRACE Cohort 3, a participant was defined as recovered based on two consecutive negative NP/OP PCR tests, clearance by a healthcare professional, or resolution of symptoms. Mobile phlebotomists in the prospective study collected whole blood, serum and a nasopharyngeal or oropharyngeal swab from every participant. Additional blood draws and questionnaires over an approximately 2-month period could optionally be provided by prospective study participants. Prospective study blood samples were shipped either frozen or at room temperature before DNA extraction.

Relative to germline, V is 1 base shorter and J is 8 bases shorter, with 8 bases between their ends. Its CDR3 holds 12 amino acids, cysteine through phenylalanine. Only the CDR3 portion is preserved as DNA: 36 bases, with reading frame beginning at the first base. The germline V gene (reference sequence) sets CDR1 to SEHNR and CDR2 to FQNEAQ. This TCR was recovered from a woman aged 60-75 years who had recovered from COVID-19. Rearrangement joined TRBV7-9 to TRBJ1-1; the D gene lacks a confident call. The sequenced material came from PBMCs or T cells enriched from blood (not recorded which). At the DNA level, the sequence is TGTGCCAGCAGCTTAGAGTACAGAGAAGCTTTCTTT. This encodes CASSLEYREAFF.